The 18 T cell receptor beta chains presented below share a single source sample, sequenced in a study of blood T cell repertoires in COVID-19. TCRdb's table, derived via immunoSEQ multiplex PCR, lists solely in-frame clones and lacks some. There are about 250,000 clones in the sample; about nine tenths occur only once, and roughly 6.3% lies in the top ten. The sequencing input was peripheral blood. Receptors were obtained from a woman aged 25-40 years with COVID-19, enrolled during active disease.

This clone was detected a few times. The rearrangement links TRBV2 to TRBJ2-3; 7 nucleotides line up with TRBD2. The CDR3 extends over 14 amino acids. Germline assignment: CDR1 SNHLY and CDR2 FYNNEI. Trimming at V came to 3 bases and at J to 4 bases, leaving 4 bases not matched to a gene. In DNA form, the CDR3 reads TGTGCCAGCAGTGACCGGGGGGAGTCAGATACGCAGTATTTT. This encodes CASSDRGESDTQYF.

The genes are TRBV28 and TRBJ1-1, with a weak D call TRBD1 (5 bases). CDR1 and CDR2 from the germline V gene are MDHEN and SYDVKM. Trimming removed 6 bases from V and 4 bases from J, with 12 bases in between. This CDR3 has 13 residues. CDR3 residues: CASRESTVTEAFF. CDR3 nucleotides: TGTGCCAGCAGAGAGTCGACAGTCACTGAAGCTTTCTTT.

This clone was recorded a few times. This rearrangement joins TRBV5-4 to TRBJ1-1; no clear D gene. Germline lookup yields CDR1 SGHNT and CDR2 YYREEE (reference sequence). V lost 1 base to trimming and J lost 3 bases, with 7 bases between them. There are 13 residues in the CDR3. In DNA form, the CDR3 reads TGTGCCAGCAGCTTGTCGGTTGACACTGAAGCTTTCTTT. It yields the protein CASSLSVDTEAFF.

The J gene is TRBJ1-1, the V gene TRBV4-3, with unresolved D. This CDR3 spans 14 amino acids. The V and J ends lost 0 bases and 1 base respectively, with 6 bases between them. Per the germline V gene, CDR1 is LGHNA and CDR2 is YSLEER. The CDR3 spells CASSQESSNTEAFF. As DNA, the CDR3 is TGCGCCAGCAGCCAAGAGTCGTCGAACACTGAAGCTTTCTTT.

The chain uses TRBV19 and TRBJ2-4; tentative D call: TRBD1 (5 bases). Germline CDR1 reads LNHDA; CDR2 reads SQIVND (reference sequence). This CDR3 contains 13 residues. V was shortened by 0 bases and J by 6 bases, with 6 bases between the two germline ends. In DNA form, the CDR3 reads TGTGCCAGTAGTATAGACAGGGTAAACATTCAGTACTTC. Protein product: CASSIDRVNIQYF.

This clone showed up just once. The chain joins TRBV6-6 to TRBJ2-2; perhaps TRBD2 as D (7 bases). The CDR3 runs to 16 residues. Trimming removed 7 bases from V and 5 bases from J, with 20 bases in between. The germline V gene encodes CDR1 MNHNY and CDR2 SVGAGI (reference sequence). The CDR3 reads CASIRWGGVETGELFF. CDR3 coding DNA: TGTGCCAGCATTCGATGGGGGGGCGTGGAGACCGGGGAGCTGTTTTTT.

The J gene is TRBJ1-5, the V gene TRBV3-1 (or the pseudogene TRBV3-2), with D perhaps TRBD1 (5 bases). With 3 bases removed from V and 2 bases from J, the gap between germline ends came to 11 bases. Germline V CDR1 and CDR2: LGHDT, YNNKEL (reference sequence). This CDR3 has 15 amino acids. In DNA form, the CDR3 reads TGTGCCAGCAGCCAGGGGGGGGTTGGCAATCAGCCCCAGCATTTT. Its translation is CASSQGGVGNQPQHF.

The rearrangement links TRBV19 to TRBJ2-1; TRBD2 matches at 7 bases. V shed 11 bases and J 0 bases; nucleotides not matched to a gene: 10. The CDR3 spans 15 residues. The V gene's germline CDR1 is LNHDA and CDR2 SQIVND (reference sequence). The CDR3 spells CASQLAGDSYNEQFF. The CDR3 coding sequence is TGTGCCTCCCAGCTGGCGGGAGACTCCTACAATGAGCAGTTCTTC.

The J gene is TRBJ1-6, the V gene TRBV5-6, with TRBD1 matching over 8 bases. The CDR3 runs to 16 residues. CDR1 is SGHDT, CDR2 YYEEEE, per germline. J was trimmed by 7 bases and V by 3 bases; bases with no gene match: 9. The CDR3 DNA is TGTGCCAGCAGCTCCCTAAAAACAGGGGGGAATTCACCCCTCCACTTT. This codes for CASSSLKTGGNSPLHF.

The chain employs TRBV30 and TRBJ1-2, with 9 positions matching TRBD1. Germline V gene data show CDR1 as GTSNPN and CDR2 as SVGIG (reference sequence). The ends lost 0 bases at V and 4 bases at J; junction bases unmatched: 12. The CDR3 contains 17 residues. As DNA, the CDR3 is TGTGCCTGGAGTGTCCCCTCGTGGACAGGGGACCGCTATGGCTACACCTTC. Translation: CAWSVPSWTGDRYGYTF.

The chain is built from TRBV19 and TRBJ1-5; possible D gene TRBD1, 5 bases. Germline assignment: CDR1 LNHDA and CDR2 SQIVND (reference sequence). Trimming removed 4 bases at V and 0 bases at J, with 16 bases between. The length of the CDR3 is 17 residues. CDR3 sequence reads: CASSTVGGGHSNQPQHF. As DNA, the CDR3 is TGTGCCAGTAGTACGGTCGGGGGAGGGCATAGCAATCAGCCCCAGCATTTT.

V usage is TRBV20-1 and J usage is TRBJ2-3, with TRBD2 identical over 9 bases. This CDR3 contains 15 residues. V was pared by 5 bases and J by 1 base, with 7 bases of the junction left unmatched. Germline V CDR1 and CDR2: DFQATT, SNEGSKA (reference sequence). In DNA form, the CDR3 reads TGCAGTGCTCGTGATGCGGGGGGGCGCACAGATACGCAGTATTTT. It yields the protein CSARDAGGRTDTQYF.

This rearrangement joins TRBV7-9 to TRBJ1-2; TRBD1 aligns across 9 bases. Germline CDR1 reads SEHNR; CDR2 reads FQNEAQ (reference sequence). This CDR3 is 16 amino acids long. J lost 5 bases, V lost 5 bases, and 12 bases had no gene match. The CDR3 region is CASSLRDREDHYGYTF. Written as DNA, the CDR3 is TGTGCCAGCAGCCTCCGGGACAGGGAAGACCATTATGGCTACACCTTC.

The chain couples TRBV6-6 to TRBJ1-1; weak D call: TRBD1 (6 bases). The CDR3 loop spans 15 amino acids. The V gene's germline CDR1 is MNHNY and CDR2 SVGAGI (reference sequence). The ends were cut back, 2 bases at V and 5 bases at J, with 15 bases in the middle. CDR3 protein: CASSYTLDRWTEAFF. CDR3 nucleotide sequence: TGTGCCAGCAGTTACACTTTGGACAGATGGACTGAAGCTTTCTTT.

The CDR3 spells CASSKMGQGNYGYTF. In DNA form, the CDR3 reads TGTGCCAGCAGCAAAATGGGACAGGGCAACTATGGCTACACCTTC. The chain is built from TRBV27 and TRBJ1-2; 9 bases map to TRBD1. Germline lookup yields CDR1 MNHEY and CDR2 SMNVEV (reference sequence). V dropped 6 bases and J dropped 2; count of bases not matched to a gene: 7. The CDR3 totals 15 residues.

The genes are TRBV28 and TRBJ2-1; 15 bases match TRBD2. This CDR3 is 20 amino acids long. CDR1 is MDHEN and CDR2 is SYDVKM in the germline V gene. Trimming removed 3 bases from V and 0 bases from J; junction bases left unmatched: 9. The chain's CDR3 is CASSFHGTSGGLSSYNEQFF. The DNA of the CDR3 is TGTGCCAGCAGTTTCCATGGGACTAGCGGGGGGCTGAGCTCCTACAATGAGCAGTTCTTC.

The V call is TRBV19, the J call TRBJ2-1; no definite D call. The V end lost 3 bases, the J end lost 6 bases, and 6 bases lay between the germline ends. Germline assignment: CDR1 LNHDA and CDR2 SQIVND (reference sequence). This CDR3 has 12 amino acids. The CDR3 region has the DNA TGTGCCAGTAGTATTGGAGTCAATGAGCAGTTCTTC. This translates into CASSIGVNEQFF.

This clone was picked up one time. The V and J genes are TRBV5-5 and TRBJ2-5, with unresolved D. With 0 bases removed from V and 3 bases from J, the gap between germline ends came to 9 bases. This CDR3 region has 14 residues. Germline CDR1 reads SGHKS; CDR2 reads YYEKEE (reference sequence). CDR3 protein: CASSLGAVEETQYF. In DNA form, the CDR3 reads TGTGCCAGCAGCTTGGGAGCCGTGGAAGAGACCCAGTACTTC.